These 16 T cell receptor beta chains originate from one sample sequenced in a study of control samples from healthy donors and cancer patients. The method was immunoSEQ multiplex PCR; TCRdb's version includes in-frame clones alone and lacks a portion of them. The sample includes 100,000 to 150,000 clones, 75% to 95% of them seen just once. The sample taken for sequencing was blood. These receptor sequences come from a middle-aged man in good health.

The chain has TRBV5-4 and TRBJ1-2, with D possibly being TRBD1 (6 bases). The CDR3 contains 14 residues. Trimming removed 4 bases from V and 4 bases from J, with 14 bases in between. Germline loops: CDR1 SGHNT, CDR2 YYREEE (reference sequence). For the CDR3, the DNA is TGTGCCAGCAGCCCCTGGGACACCCCCTATGGCTACACCTTC. Residues: CASSPWDTPYGYTF. Filled out from reference TRBV5-4 and TRBJ1-2, the complete variable domain reads ETGVTQSPTHLIKTRGQQVTLRCSSQSGHNTVSWYQQALGQGPQFIFQYYREEENGRGNFPPRFSGLQFPNYSSELNVNALELDDSALYLCASSPWDTPYGYTFGSGTRLTVV.

The CDR3 is CASRTISEEKLFF. The DNA of the CDR3 is TGTGCCAGCAGGACCATTTCAGAGGAAAAACTGTTTTTT. The chain links TRBV5-4 to TRBJ1-4; D not resolved. The germline V and J ends were trimmed by 5 bases and 8 bases, with 13 bases remaining between them. Looked up from germline, CDR1 is SGHNT and CDR2 is YYREEE (reference sequence). The CDR3 totals 13 residues.

The rearrangement links TRBV19 to TRBJ2-4; D possibly corresponds to TRBD2 (5 bases). The CDR3 covers 14 residues. Germline assignment: CDR1 LNHDA and CDR2 SQIVND (reference sequence). V lost 3 bases and J 3 bases, leaving 9 bases between the germline ends. Here the CDR3 reads CASSMRRVKNIQYF. The CDR3, as DNA: TGTGCCAGTAGTATGAGGCGGGTCAAAAACATTCAGTACTTC. The full variable domain, rest sourced from reference TRBV19 and TRBJ2-4, is DGGITQSPKYLFRKEGQNVTLSCEQNLNHDAMYWYRQDPGQGLRLIYYSQIVNDFQKGDIAEGYSVSREKKESFPLTVTSAQKNPTAFYLCASSMRRVKNIQYFGAGTRLSVL.

The chain employs TRBV5-8 and TRBJ1-2, with D unclear. Trimming left V 4 bases short and J 4 bases short, with 11 bases between. Germline values: CDR1 SGHTS, CDR2 YDEGEE. CDR3 length equals 13 residues. The CDR3 loop is CASSSGRRYGYTF. CDR3 in DNA: TGTGCCAGCAGCAGTGGACGGCGCTATGGCTACACCTTC.

The V call is TRBV5-6, the J call TRBJ1-1; tentatively, D is TRBD1 (6 bases). Trimming removed 2 bases at V and 6 bases at J, with 17 bases between. Germline values: CDR1 SGHDT, CDR2 YYEEEE. This CDR3 has 15 residues. The DNA for the CDR3 is TGTGCCAGCAGCTTCGGGTTGGGGGCCGACTCTGAAGCTTTCTTT. Translated: CASSFGLGADSEAFF.

V gene TRBV5-1 combines with J gene TRBJ2-3; the match to TRBD2 covers 14 bases. CDR3 length: 16 residues. Germline V gene lookup returns CDR1 SGHRS and CDR2 YFSETQ. J lost 5 bases, V lost 4 bases, and 6 bases had no gene match. Here the CDR3 reads CASSPLGLAGVDTQYF. The CDR3 DNA follows: TGCGCCAGCAGCCCCCTGGGACTAGCGGGGGTAGATACGCAGTATTTT.

This chain uses TRBV2 with TRBJ2-1; unclear D gene. The CDR3 runs to 9 residues. V was trimmed by 7 bases and J by 9 bases, leaving 4 bases between them. Germline values: CDR1 SNHLY, CDR2 FYNNEI. The CDR3 spells CASNFEQFF. Here the CDR3 DNA reads TGTGCCAGCAATTTTGAGCAGTTCTTC.

J is TRBJ2-2 and V is TRBV28; 8 bases fit TRBD1. The CDR3 loop spans 18 amino acids. Trimming at V came to 1 base and at J to 3 bases, leaving 10 bases not matched to a gene. The germline gives CDR1 MDHEN, CDR2 SYDVKM. The CDR3 region has the DNA TGTGCCAGCAGTTTATCGTCGGGAACAGGGGGGTACACCGGGGAGCTGTTTTTT. Protein product: CASSLSSGTGGYTGELFF.

The V and J genes are TRBV5-1 and TRBJ1-2; 10 bases agree with TRBD1. Germline CDR1 SGHRS, CDR2 YFSETQ. The J segment lost 6 bases and the V segment lost 5 bases, leaving 10 bases of the junction unmatched. This CDR3 has 15 amino acids. CDR3 amino acids: CASSSLPGTGDGYTF. In DNA form, the CDR3 reads TGCGCCAGCAGTAGCCTCCCCGGGACAGGGGATGGCTACACCTTC.

This CDR3 reads CASSPGTPYEQYF. The CDR3 region has the DNA TGTGCCAGCTCACCCGGGACACCCTACGAGCAGTACTTC. The gene calls are TRBV18 and TRBJ2-7; perhaps TRBD1 as D (6 bases). The germline V gene encodes CDR1 KGHSH and CDR2 LQKENI. Trimming pared 3 bases from V and 2 bases from J, leaving 8 bases between. The CDR3 is made up of 13 amino acids.

This clone was recorded a few times. This CDR3 is also generated by other DNA sequences in the sample. CDR3 in amino acids: CASSQSGNTIYF. CDR3 in DNA: TGTGCCAGCAGCCAAAGCGGAAACACCATATATTTT. This chain links TRBV3-1 (or the pseudogene TRBV3-2) with TRBJ1-3, with D hard to call. This CDR3 region has 12 residues. V lost 2 bases and J lost 4, with 3 bases in between. The germline V gene has CDR1 LGHDT and CDR2 YNNKEL (reference sequence).

The J gene is TRBJ1-6, the V gene TRBV5-4; no clear D gene. The germline V gene encodes CDR1 SGHNT and CDR2 YYREEE (reference sequence). V was cut by 5 bases and J by 0 bases, with 12 bases left in between. The CDR3 covers 16 residues. The CDR3 here is CASSHKGTSYNSPLHF. The CDR3 nucleotides read TGTGCCAGCAGTCACAAAGGAACCTCCTATAATTCACCCCTCCACTTT. The full variable domain, completed using reference TRBV5-4 and TRBJ1-6, is ETGVTQSPTHLIKTRGQQVTLRCSSQSGHNTVSWYQQALGQGPQFIFQYYREEENGRGNFPPRFSGLQFPNYSSELNVNALELDDSALYLCASSHKGTSYNSPLHFGNGTRLTVT.

This clone has only one observation. This chain links TRBV19 with TRBJ1-5, with D hard to call. The length of the CDR3 is 15 residues. Trimming removed 3 bases at V and 7 bases at J, with 16 bases between. From germline, CDR1 is LNHDA and CDR2 SQIVND (reference sequence). CDR3 sequence: CASSIVSVLGQPQHF. In nucleotides, the CDR3 is TGTGCCAGTAGTATTGTGTCAGTCCTTGGGCAGCCCCAGCATTTT.

Here the CDR3 reads CASSLARETGELFF. The DNA for the CDR3 is TGCGCCAGCAGCTTGGCGAGGGAAACCGGGGAGCTGTTTTTT. This chain links TRBV5-1 with TRBJ2-2; D might be TRBD2 (5 bases). V lost 0 bases and J lost 5, with 8 bases in between. The CDR3 runs to 14 residues. Germline assignment: CDR1 SGHRS and CDR2 YFSETQ.

This rearrangement joins TRBV5-6 to TRBJ2-5, with D possibly being TRBD1 or TRBD2 (6 bases each). The V end was cut by 5 bases, the J end by 5 bases, with 13 bases between. CDR3 length: 13 amino acids. In germline, CDR1 is SGHDT, CDR2 YYEEEE. The CDR3 loop reads CASRRPGAETQYF. CDR3 coding DNA: TGTGCCAGCAGGCGGCCGGGGGCGGAGACCCAGTACTTC.

The chain combines TRBV4-1 with TRBJ2-7; 8 bases match TRBD2. The CDR3 covers 15 residues. Germline values: CDR1 MGHRA, CDR2 YSYEKL. Unmatched junction bases numbered 7, after V lost 4 bases and J lost 2 bases. CDR3 in DNA: TGCGCCAGCAGCCCCGGGGGGGGGCGGACCTACGAGCAGTACTTC. Amino acid sequence: CASSPGGGRTYEQYF.